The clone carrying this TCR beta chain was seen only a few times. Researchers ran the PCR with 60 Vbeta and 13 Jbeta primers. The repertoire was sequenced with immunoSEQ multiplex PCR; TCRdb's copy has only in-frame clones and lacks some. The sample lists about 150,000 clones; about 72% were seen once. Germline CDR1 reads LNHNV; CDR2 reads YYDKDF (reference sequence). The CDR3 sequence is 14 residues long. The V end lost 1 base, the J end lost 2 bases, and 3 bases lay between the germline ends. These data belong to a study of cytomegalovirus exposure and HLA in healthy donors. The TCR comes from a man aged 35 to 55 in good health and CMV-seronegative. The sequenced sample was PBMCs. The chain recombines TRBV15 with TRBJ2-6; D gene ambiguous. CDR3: CATSRGPGANVLTF. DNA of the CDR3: TGTGCCACCAGCAGAGGGCCTGGGGCCAACGTCCTGACTTTC.